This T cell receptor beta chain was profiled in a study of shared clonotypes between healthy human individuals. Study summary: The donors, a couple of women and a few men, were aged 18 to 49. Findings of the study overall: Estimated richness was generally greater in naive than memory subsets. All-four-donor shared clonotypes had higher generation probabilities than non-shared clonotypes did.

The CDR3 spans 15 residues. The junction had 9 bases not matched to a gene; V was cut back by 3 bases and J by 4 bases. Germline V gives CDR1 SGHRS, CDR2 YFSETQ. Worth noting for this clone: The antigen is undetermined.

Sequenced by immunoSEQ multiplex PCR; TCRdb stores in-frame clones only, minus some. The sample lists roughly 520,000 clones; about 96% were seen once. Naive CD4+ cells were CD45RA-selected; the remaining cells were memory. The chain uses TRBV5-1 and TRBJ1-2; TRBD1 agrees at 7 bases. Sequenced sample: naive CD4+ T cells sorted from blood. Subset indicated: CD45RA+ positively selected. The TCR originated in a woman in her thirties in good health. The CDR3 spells CASSSDRQSLYGYTF. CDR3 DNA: TGCGCCAGCAGCTCGGACAGGCAATCCCTCTATGGCTACACCTTC.